This TCR beta chain comes out of a study of T cell changes during pregnancy in multiple sclerosis. This CDR3 is 16 amino acids long. The J segment lost 3 bases and the V segment lost 5 bases, leaving 9 bases of the junction unmatched. Germline CDR1 SGHTA, CDR2 FQGTGA. Only in-frame clones appear in the TCRdb table, and some are missing; sequencing was by immunoSEQ multiplex PCR. The sample holds approximately 51,000 clones, 85% to 95% seen once. This chain joins TRBV7-3 and TRBJ2-2; 7 nucleotides agree with TRBD2. The clonotype originates from a female donor with multiple sclerosis, enrolled in a pregnancy study. Here the sequenced sample was peripheral blood, taken in the second trimester of pregnancy. This CDR3 is CASSREWEGHTGELFF. In nucleotides, the CDR3 is TGTGCCAGCAGCCGAGAGTGGGAGGGGCACACCGGGGAGCTGTTTTTT.